This T cell receptor beta chain comes out of a study of Ad26.COV2.S vaccination and SARS-CoV-2 variants. Broader study findings: Greater spike-specific TCR breadth was seen in vaccine recipients than in placebo recipients. Estimates derived from TCR breadth and depth analyses may have underestimated total T cell responses.

Germline V CDR1 and CDR2: SNHLY, FYNNEI. V gave up 3 bases and J gave up 3 bases, with 9 bases separating them. The CDR3 spans 13 residues. Here immunoSEQ multiplex PCR was the method, and the copy in TCRdb shows in-frame clones only, minus some. The sample has fewer than 400,000 clones, 70% to 90% seen once. With regard to this clone: Its target is not known.

The treatment here: 19 received Ad26.COV2.S at low or high dose, single or two shots; roughly 5 received placebo; per-sample allocation not given. It was on day 63 after the first vaccine or placebo injection that samples were taken. Aged 18-55 years, donor was enrolled in Boston in 2020. Vaccine was an Ad26 vector expressing Wuhan-strain SARS-CoV-2 spike. The receptor was derived from a person between 18 and 60 years old who received the Ad26.COV2.S COVID-19 vaccine or a placebo. The specimen comprised peripheral blood, sampled in a trial of Ad26.COV2.S vaccine versus placebo. The chain links TRBV2 to TRBJ2-7; the D is unclear. The CDR3 nucleotides read TGTGCCAGCAGTGAGGTGGAACGCTACGAGCAGTACTTC. Translation gives CASSEVERYEQYF.